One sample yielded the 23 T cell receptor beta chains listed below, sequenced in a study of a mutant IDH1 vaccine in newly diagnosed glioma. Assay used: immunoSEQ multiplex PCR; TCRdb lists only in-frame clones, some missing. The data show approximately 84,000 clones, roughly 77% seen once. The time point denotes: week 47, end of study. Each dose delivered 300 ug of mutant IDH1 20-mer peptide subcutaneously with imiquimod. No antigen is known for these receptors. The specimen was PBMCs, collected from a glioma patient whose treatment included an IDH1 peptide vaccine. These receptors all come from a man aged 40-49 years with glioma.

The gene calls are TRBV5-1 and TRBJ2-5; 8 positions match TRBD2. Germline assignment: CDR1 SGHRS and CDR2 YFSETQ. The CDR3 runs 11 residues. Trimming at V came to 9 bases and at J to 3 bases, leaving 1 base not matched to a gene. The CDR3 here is CATGREETQYF. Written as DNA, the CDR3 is TGCGCCACCGGGAGGGAAGAGACCCAGTACTTC.

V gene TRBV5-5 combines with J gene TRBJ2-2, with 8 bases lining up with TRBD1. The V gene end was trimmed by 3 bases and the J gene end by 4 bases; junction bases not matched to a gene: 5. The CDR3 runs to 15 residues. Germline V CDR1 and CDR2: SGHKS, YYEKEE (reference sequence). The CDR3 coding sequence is TGTGCCAGCAGCTGGGTAACAGGGGGCACCGGGGAGCTGTTTTTT. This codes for CASSWVTGGTGELFF.

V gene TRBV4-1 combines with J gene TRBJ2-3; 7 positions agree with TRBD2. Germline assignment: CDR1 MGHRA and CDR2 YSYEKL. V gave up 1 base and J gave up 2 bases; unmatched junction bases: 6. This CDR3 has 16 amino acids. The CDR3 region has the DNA TGCGCCAGCAGCCAAGGAAGCGGGGCATCCACAGATACGCAGTATTTT. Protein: CASSQGSGASTDTQYF.

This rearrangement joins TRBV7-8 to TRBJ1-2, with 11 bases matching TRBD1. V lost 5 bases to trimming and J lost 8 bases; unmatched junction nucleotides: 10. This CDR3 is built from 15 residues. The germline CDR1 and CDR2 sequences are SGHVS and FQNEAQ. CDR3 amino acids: CASSKSWTGGEGYTF. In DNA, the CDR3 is TGTGCCAGCAGCAAATCCTGGACAGGGGGCGAGGGCTACACCTTC.

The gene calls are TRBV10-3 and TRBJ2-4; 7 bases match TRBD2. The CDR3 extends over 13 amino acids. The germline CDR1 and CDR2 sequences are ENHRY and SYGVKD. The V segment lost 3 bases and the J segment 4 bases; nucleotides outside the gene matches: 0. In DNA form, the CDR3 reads TGTGCCATCAGTGACGGGGGGAAAAACATTCAGTACTTC. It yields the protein CAISDGGKNIQYF.

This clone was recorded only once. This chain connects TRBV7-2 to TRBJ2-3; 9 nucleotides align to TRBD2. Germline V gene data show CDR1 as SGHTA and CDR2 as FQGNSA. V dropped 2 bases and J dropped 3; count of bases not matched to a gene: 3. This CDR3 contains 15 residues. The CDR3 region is CASSLISGRTDTQYF. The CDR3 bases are TGTGCCAGCAGCTTAATTAGCGGGAGAACAGATACGCAGTATTTT.

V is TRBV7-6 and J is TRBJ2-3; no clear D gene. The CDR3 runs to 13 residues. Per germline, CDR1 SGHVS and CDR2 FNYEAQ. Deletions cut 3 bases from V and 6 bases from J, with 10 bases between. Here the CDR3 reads CASSLSLSDTQYF. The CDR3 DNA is TGTGCCAGCAGCTTGAGTTTAAGCGATACGCAGTATTTT.

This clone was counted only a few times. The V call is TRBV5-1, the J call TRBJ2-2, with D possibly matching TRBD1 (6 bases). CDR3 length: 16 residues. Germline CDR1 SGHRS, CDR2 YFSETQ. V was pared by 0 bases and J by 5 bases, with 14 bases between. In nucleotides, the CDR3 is TGCGCCAGCAGCTTGGCCCCAGGGGCGCGGACCGGGGAGCTGTTTTTT. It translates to CASSLAPGARTGELFF.

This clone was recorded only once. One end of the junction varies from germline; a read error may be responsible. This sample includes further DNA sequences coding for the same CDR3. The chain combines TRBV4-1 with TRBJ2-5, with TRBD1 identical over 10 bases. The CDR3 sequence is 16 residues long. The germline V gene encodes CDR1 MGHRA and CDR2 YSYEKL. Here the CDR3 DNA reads TGCGCCAGCAGCCATGGGACAGGGGTCAACCAAGAGACCCAATACTTC. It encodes CASSHGTGVNQETQYF.

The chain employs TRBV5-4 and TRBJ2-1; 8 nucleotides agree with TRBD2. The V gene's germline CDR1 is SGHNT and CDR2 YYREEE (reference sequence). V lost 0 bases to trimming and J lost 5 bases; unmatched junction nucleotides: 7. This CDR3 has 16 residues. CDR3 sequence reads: CASSLAPSGGHNEQFF. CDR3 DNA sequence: TGTGCCAGCAGCTTGGCCCCCAGCGGGGGCCACAATGAGCAGTTCTTC.

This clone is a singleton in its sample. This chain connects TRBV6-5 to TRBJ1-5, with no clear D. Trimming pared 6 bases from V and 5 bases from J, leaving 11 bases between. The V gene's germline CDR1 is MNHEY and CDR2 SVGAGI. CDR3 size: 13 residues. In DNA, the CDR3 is TGTGCCAGCAGCGTCACTGGGGATCAGCCCCAGCATTTT. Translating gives CASSVTGDQPQHF.

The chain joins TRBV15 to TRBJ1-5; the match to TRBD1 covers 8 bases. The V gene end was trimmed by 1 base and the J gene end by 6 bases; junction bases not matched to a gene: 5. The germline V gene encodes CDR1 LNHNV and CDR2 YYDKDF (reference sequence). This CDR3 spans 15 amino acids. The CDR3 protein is CATSRVRTGLQPQHF. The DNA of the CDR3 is TGTGCCACCAGCAGAGTGAGGACAGGGCTTCAGCCCCAGCATTTT.

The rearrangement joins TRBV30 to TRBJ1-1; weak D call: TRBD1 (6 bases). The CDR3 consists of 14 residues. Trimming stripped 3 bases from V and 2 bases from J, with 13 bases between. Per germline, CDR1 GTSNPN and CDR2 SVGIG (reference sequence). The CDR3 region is CAWRSPGTNTEAFF. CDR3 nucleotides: TGTGCCTGGAGGAGCCCCGGGACAAACACTGAAGCTTTCTTT.

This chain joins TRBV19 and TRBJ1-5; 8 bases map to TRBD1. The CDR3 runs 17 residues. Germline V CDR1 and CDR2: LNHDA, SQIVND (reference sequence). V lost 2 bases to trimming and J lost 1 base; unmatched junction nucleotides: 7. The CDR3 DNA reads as TGTGCCAGTAGTATAAAATACAGGGGGAAGAGCAATCAGCCCCAGCATTTT. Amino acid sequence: CASSIKYRGKSNQPQHF.

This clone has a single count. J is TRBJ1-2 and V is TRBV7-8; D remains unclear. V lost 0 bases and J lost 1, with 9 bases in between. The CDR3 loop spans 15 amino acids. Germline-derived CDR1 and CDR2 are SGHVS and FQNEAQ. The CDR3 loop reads CASSLALGSNYGYTF. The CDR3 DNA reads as TGTGCCAGCAGCTTAGCGCTCGGCAGTAACTATGGCTACACCTTC.

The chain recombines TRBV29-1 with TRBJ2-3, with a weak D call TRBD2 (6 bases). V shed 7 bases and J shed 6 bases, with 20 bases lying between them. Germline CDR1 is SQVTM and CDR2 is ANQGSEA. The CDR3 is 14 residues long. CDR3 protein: CSAEGAEGMDTQYF. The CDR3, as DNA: TGCAGCGCGGAGGGAGCCGAAGGTATGGATACGCAGTATTTT.

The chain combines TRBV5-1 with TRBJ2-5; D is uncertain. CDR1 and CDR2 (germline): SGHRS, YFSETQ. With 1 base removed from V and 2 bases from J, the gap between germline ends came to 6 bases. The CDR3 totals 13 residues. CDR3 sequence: CASSLTPQETQYF. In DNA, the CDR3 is TGCGCCAGCAGCTTGACGCCTCAAGAGACCCAGTACTTC.

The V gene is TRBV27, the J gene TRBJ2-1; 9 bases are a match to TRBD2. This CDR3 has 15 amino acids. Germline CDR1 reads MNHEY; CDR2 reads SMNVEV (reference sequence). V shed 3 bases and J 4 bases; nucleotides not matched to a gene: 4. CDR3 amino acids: CASSFSSGIYNEQFF. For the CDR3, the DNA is TGTGCCAGCAGTTTTTCTAGCGGGATTTACAATGAGCAGTTCTTC.

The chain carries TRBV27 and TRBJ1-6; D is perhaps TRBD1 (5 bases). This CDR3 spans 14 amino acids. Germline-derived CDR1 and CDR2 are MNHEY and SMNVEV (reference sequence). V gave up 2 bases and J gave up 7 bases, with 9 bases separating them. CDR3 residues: CASSLLRDNSPLHF. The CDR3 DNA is TGTGCCAGCAGTTTACTCAGGGACAATTCACCCCTCCACTTT.

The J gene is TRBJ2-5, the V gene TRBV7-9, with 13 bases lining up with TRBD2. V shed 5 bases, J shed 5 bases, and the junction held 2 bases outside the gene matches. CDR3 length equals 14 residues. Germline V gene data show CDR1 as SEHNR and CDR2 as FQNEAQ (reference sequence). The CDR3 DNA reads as TGTGCCAGCAGCCCGGGACTAGCGGGGGAGACCCAGTACTTC. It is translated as CASSPGLAGETQYF.

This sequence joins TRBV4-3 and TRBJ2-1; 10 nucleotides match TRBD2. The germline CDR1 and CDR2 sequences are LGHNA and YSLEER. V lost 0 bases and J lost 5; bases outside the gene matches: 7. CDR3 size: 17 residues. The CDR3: CASSQDPGLAANNEQFF. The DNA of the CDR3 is TGCGCCAGCAGCCAAGATCCCGGACTAGCGGCCAACAATGAGCAGTTCTTC.

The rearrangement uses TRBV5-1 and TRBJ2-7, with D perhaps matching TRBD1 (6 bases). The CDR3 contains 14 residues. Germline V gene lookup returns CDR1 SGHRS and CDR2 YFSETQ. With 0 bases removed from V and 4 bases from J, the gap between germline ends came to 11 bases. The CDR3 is CASSLDGRGYEQYF. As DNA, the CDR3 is TGCGCCAGCAGCTTGGACGGCAGGGGATACGAGCAGTACTTC.

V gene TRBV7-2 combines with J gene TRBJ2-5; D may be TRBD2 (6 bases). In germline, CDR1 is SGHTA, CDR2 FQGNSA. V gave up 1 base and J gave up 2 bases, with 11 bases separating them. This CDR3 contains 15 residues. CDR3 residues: CASSLGRGGQETQYF. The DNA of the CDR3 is TGTGCCAGCAGCTTAGGAAGGGGAGGACAAGAGACCCAGTACTTC.